A selection of T cell receptor beta chains follows, all from one sample in a study of control samples from healthy donors and cancer patients. Only in-frame clones appear in the TCRdb table, and some are missing; sequencing was by immunoSEQ multiplex PCR. The table includes 100,000 to 150,000 clones, about 89% detected once. Material: blood. These receptors all stem from a man over 45 in good health. Both conserved end residues are part of each CDR3. The D gene is left open where the match is weak. Size tells how often a clone was seen (once, few, many) or the class of an expanded clone, and some rows leave it out.

clone_size,j_call,d_call,cdr3_length,v_call,cdr3_aa,cdr3_nt
-,TRBJ2-4,TRBD2,13,TRBV30,CAWSGLAVNIQYF,TGTGCCTGGAGTGGCCTAGCGGTAAACATTCAGTACTTC
-,TRBJ1-2,-,14,TRBV10-2,CASSEGQINYGYTF,TGCGCCAGCAGTGAAGGGCAGATTAACTATGGCTACACCTTC
once,TRBJ1-2,-,17,TRBV9,CASSATKRAQRGYGYTF,TGTGCCAGCAGCGCAACTAAACGGGCCCAACGGGGCTATGGCTACACCTTC
-,TRBJ2-1,-,15,TRBV5-1,CASSLDWSSYNEQFF,TGCGCCAGCAGCCTCGACTGGAGCTCCTACAATGAGCAGTTCTTC
-,TRBJ1-2,TRBD1,12,TRBV7-9,CASSFDREGYTF,TGTGCCAGCAGCTTTGACAGGGAAGGCTACACCTTC
-,TRBJ2-1,-,15,TRBV2,CASSERQSTYNEQFF,TGTGCCAGCAGTGAACGACAGTCAACCTACAATGAGCAGTTCTTC
once,TRBJ2-5,TRBD2,13,TRBV3-1/TRBV3-2,CASSQVASGGLYF,TGTGCCAGCAGCCAAGTGGCTAGCGGGGGGTTATACTTC
-,TRBJ1-1,TRBD1,14,TRBV15,CATSRGQGNTEAFF,TGTGCCACCAGCAGAGGACAGGGGAACACTGAAGCTTTCTTT
-,TRBJ1-2,-,14,TRBV24-1,CATSDTGADYGYTF,TGTGCCACCAGTGATACGGGGGCGGACTATGGCTACACCTTC
-,TRBJ2-3,TRBD1,15,TRBV6-4,CASSLDRASTDTQYF,TGTGCCAGCAGCCTCGACAGGGCCAGCACAGATACGCAGTATTTT
-,TRBJ1-1,-,13,TRBV12-3/TRBV12-4,CASSPNEGDEAFF,TGTGCCAGCAGCCCCAATGAGGGGGATGAAGCTTTCTTT
-,TRBJ2-7,TRBD1,15,TRBV9,CASSVLSGQGDEQYF,TGTGCCAGCAGCGTACTGTCCGGACAGGGCGACGAGCAGTACTTC
-,TRBJ2-2,TRBD1,14,TRBV6-5,CASSRGQQTGELFF,TGTGCCAGCAGTAGGGGACAGCAGACCGGGGAGCTGTTTTTT
-,TRBJ2-6,-,13,TRBV29-1,CSVQDSGANVLTF,TGCAGCGTACAGGACTCTGGGGCCAACGTCCTGACTTTC
once,TRBJ2-1,-,13,TRBV7-2,CASSLVVDNEQFF,TGTGCCAGCAGCTTAGTAGTCGACAATGAGCAGTTCTTC
-,TRBJ2-1,-,13,TRBV7-2,CASSRWERQVTVF,TGTGCCAGCAGCCGTTGGGAAAGACAGGTAACGGTCTTC
once,TRBJ1-2,TRBD1,14,TRBV7-2,CASSLDWDSGGYTF,TGTGCCAGCAGCTTAGATTGGGACAGTGGTGGCTACACCTTC
-,TRBJ1-2,-,17,TRBV1,CTSSQDLTSGGNYGYTF,TGCACCAGCAGCCAAGATCTGACTTCAGGGGGTAACTATGGCTACACCTTC
-,TRBJ1-1,-,15,TRBV11-3,CASSPRTISPPEAFF,TGTGCCAGCAGCCCACGGACAATTAGCCCCCCTGAAGCTTTCTTT
-,TRBJ1-5,-,13,TRBV10-3,CAISAGGSQPQHF,TGTGCCATCAGTGCGGGGGGATCTCAGCCCCAGCATTTT
-,TRBJ2-4,TRBD1,14,TRBV3-1/TRBV3-2,CASSQDNRGNIQYF,TGTGCCAGCAGCCAAGATAACAGGGGGAACATTCAGTACTTC
-,TRBJ1-1,-,14,TRBV7-8,CASSLAGENTEAFF,TGTGCCAGCAGCTTAGCGGGAGAGAACACTGAAGCTTTCTTT
-,TRBJ2-1,TRBD2,16,TRBV5-1,CASSLGSGGVYNEQFF,TGCGCCAGCAGCTTGGGTAGCGGGGGAGTTTACAATGAGCAGTTCTTC
-,TRBJ1-2,-,11,TRBV7-8,CASRSLYGYTF,TGTGCCAGCAGGTCCCTCTATGGCTACACCTTC
-,TRBJ1-5,-,12,TRBV19,CASRQGNQPQHF,TGTGCCAGTAGGCAGGGGAATCAGCCCCAGCATTTT
-,TRBJ2-3,-,17,TRBV29-1,CSVVRGPPHPHTDTQYF,TGCAGCGTTGTCCGGGGCCCTCCCCACCCACACACAGATACGCAGTATTTT
-,TRBJ1-1,-,18,TRBV11-2,CASSLWQGNAIGNTEAFF,TGTGCCAGCAGCTTATGGCAGGGGAACGCTATTGGGAACACTGAAGCTTTCTTT
-,TRBJ1-4,-,13,TRBV27,CASSRGANEKLFF,TGTGCCAGTAGCCGGGGGGCTAATGAAAAACTGTTTTTT
-,TRBJ1-4,-,15,TRBV4-3,CASSRAGDTNEKLFF,TGCGCCAGCAGCCGAGCAGGGGATACTAATGAAAAACTGTTTTTT